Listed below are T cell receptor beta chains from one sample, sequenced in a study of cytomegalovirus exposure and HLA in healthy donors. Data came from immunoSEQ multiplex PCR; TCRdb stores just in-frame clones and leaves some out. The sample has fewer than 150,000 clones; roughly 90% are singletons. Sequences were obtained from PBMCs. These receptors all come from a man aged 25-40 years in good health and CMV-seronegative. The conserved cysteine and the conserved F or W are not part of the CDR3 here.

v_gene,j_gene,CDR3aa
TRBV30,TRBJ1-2,AWTQGARDGYT
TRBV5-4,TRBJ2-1,ASSAGTSGYNEQF
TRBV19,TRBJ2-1,ASIGTRKQF
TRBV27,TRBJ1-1,ASSSRRSGTEAF
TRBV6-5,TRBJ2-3,ASSNYRRGTDTQY
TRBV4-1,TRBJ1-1,ASSPLLLTDTEAF
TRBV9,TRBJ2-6,ASSFIFPSGANVLT
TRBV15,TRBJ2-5,ATSVIQGGTQY
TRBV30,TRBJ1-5,AWREQGPQH
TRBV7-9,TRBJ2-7,ASSPPGEAYEQY
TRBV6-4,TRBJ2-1,ASSPSTDYNEQF
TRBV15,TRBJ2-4,ATTAGGIAAKNIQY
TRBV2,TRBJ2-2,ASSDEGVNTGELF
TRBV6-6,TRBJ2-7,ASSYGTGIYEQY
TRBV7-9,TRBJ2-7,ASANYRSSYEQY
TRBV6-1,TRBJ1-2,ASSEGIAGPSEGYT
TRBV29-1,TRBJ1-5,SVQGSYNQPQH
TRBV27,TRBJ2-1,ASSALLAGGFNEQF
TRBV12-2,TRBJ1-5,ASRHSRPPRGDQPQH
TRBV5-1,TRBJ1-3,ASSWTRDPGNTIY
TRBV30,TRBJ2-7,AWRSRQGYHEQY
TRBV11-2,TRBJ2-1,ASSLLSGYNEQF
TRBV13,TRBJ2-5,ASRSRETQY
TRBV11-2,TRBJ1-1,ASIFQGEAF
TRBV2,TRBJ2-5,ASSEALGEYQETQY
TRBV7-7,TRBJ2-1,ASSLYPGLAGVHEQF
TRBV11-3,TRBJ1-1,ASSSRTGPGGETEAF
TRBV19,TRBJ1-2,ASSIDWDRSYGYT
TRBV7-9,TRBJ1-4,ASSLVGPINEKLF
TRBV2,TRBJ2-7,ASRREGHEQY
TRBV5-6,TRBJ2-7,ASRPRGLVSYEQY
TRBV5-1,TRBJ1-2,ASSQDLANYGYT
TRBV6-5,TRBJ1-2,ASTKRGPGGYT
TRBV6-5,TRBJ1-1,ASKPESMNTEAF
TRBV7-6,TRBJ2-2,ASSLDGGTGELF
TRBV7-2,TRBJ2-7,ASSLALTPTGRGGNEQY
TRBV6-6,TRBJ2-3,ASSYGGINTDTQY
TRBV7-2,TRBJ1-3,ASSLVGDSGNTIY
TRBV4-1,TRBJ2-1,ASSQEYGAASEQF
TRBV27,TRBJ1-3,ASSLSGGGNTIY
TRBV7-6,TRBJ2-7,ASSSPEGQGAYEQY
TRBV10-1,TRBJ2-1,ASSGLTSGSPL
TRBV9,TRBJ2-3,ASSGDRDTQY